Shown below are 10 T cell receptor beta chains from a single sample sequenced in a study of OX40 agonist ivuxolimab in advanced cancers. Generated by immunoSEQ multiplex PCR, the TCRdb table keeps only in-frame clones and is missing some. The table lists 55,000 to 65,000 clones, 87% of them singletons. The sequencing here drew on CD4+ or CD8+ T cells sorted from blood, taken in a trial of the OX40 agonist ivuxolimab. The origin of the receptors is an adult with an advanced solid tumor such as melanoma, head and neck, liver or kidney cancer.

The rearrangement uses TRBV4-1 and TRBJ1-5; 11 bases line up with TRBD1. Germline V lookup: CDR1 MGHRA, CDR2 YSYEKL. The CDR3 sequence is 17 residues long. The V gene end was trimmed by 1 base and the J gene end by 6 bases; junction bases not matched to a gene: 8. The chain's CDR3 is CASSQGGQGALGQPQHF. In nucleotides, the CDR3 is TGCGCCAGCAGCCAAGGAGGACAGGGGGCGCTGGGTCAGCCCCAGCATTTT.

The chain couples TRBV5-1 to TRBJ2-1; 11 nucleotides line up with TRBD2. The junction had 4 bases not matched to a gene; V was cut back by 6 bases and J by 8 bases. Germline V CDR1 and CDR2: SGHRS, YFSETQ. The length of the CDR3 is 13 residues. For the CDR3, the DNA is TGCGCCAGCAAGGGTAGCGGGAGGGATGAGCAGTTCTTC. The encoded protein is CASKGSGRDEQFF.

In DNA, the CDR3 is TGTGCCTGGAGTGAGGGACTAGCGGGGGGCACAGATACGCAGTATTTT. This translates into CAWSEGLAGGTDTQYF. The J gene is TRBJ2-3, the V gene TRBV30; TRBD2 matches 14 bases. Losses at the gene ends were 1 base for V and 1 base for J; bases not matched to a gene: 1. This CDR3 comprises 16 residues. Per the germline V gene, CDR1 is GTSNPN and CDR2 is SVGIG (reference sequence). The full variable domain, completed using reference TRBV30 and TRBJ2-3, is SQTIHQWPATLVQPVGSPLSLECTVEGTSNPNLYWYRQAAGRGLQLLFYSVGIGQISSEVPQNLSASRPQDRQFILSSKKLLLSDSGFYLCAWSEGLAGGTDTQYFGPGTRLTVL.

The genes are TRBV5-8 and TRBJ2-2; D may be TRBD1 (6 bases). This CDR3 comprises 15 residues. With 1 base removed from V and 6 bases from J, the gap between germline ends came to 13 bases. CDR1 and CDR2 from the germline V gene are SGHTS and YDEGEE. CDR3 amino acids: CASSLTGSWAGELFF. For the CDR3, the DNA is TGTGCCAGCAGCTTGACAGGGTCGTGGGCCGGGGAGCTGTTTTTT.

This clone appeared a single time. The rearrangement uses TRBV5-5 and TRBJ2-5; TRBD1 aligns across 7 bases. This CDR3 is built from 17 residues. The junction had 12 bases not matched to a gene; V was cut back by 4 bases and J by 0 bases. CDR1 is SGHKS and CDR2 is YYEKEE in the germline V gene (reference sequence). The CDR3 loop reads CASSKDRRPLYQETQYF. DNA for the CDR3: TGTGCCAGCAGCAAGGACAGGAGACCCCTCTACCAAGAGACCCAGTACTTC.

This clone turned up a few times. The rearrangement joins TRBV20-1 to TRBJ1-1; D is uncertain. From germline, CDR1 is DFQATT and CDR2 SNEGSKA (reference sequence). Trimming shortened V by 2 bases and J by 3 bases, and 4 bases separated the two germline ends. The CDR3 contains 11 residues. The CDR3 nucleotides are TGCAGTGCTAGAACGTACACTGAAGCTTTCTTT. Its protein product is CSARTYTEAFF.

The chain is built from TRBV16 and TRBJ2-2; D possibly matches TRBD1 or TRBD2 (5 bases each). The CDR3 consists of 15 residues. CDR1 is KGHSY and CDR2 is FQNENV in the germline V gene. V dropped 0 bases and J dropped 2 bases, with 7 bases sitting between them. The CDR3 bases are TGTGCCAGCAGCCAATCGGGGGTTAACACCGGGGAGCTGTTTTTT. Encoded protein: CASSQSGVNTGELFF.

The chain joins TRBV2 to TRBJ2-7, with D perhaps TRBD2 (5 bases). This CDR3 region has 13 residues. V shed 6 bases and J shed 8 bases, with 17 bases lying between them. The germline CDR1 and CDR2 sequences are SNHLY and FYNNEI. For the CDR3, the DNA is TGTGCCAGCAGCGGGGTGGGTAACAACCAGCAGTACTTC. It yields the protein CASSGVGNNQQYF.

The chain joins TRBV12-5 to TRBJ2-7, with TRBD2 matching 8 bases. The V segment lost 7 bases and the J segment 3 bases; nucleotides outside the gene matches: 5. Germline lookup yields CDR1 LGHNT and CDR2 FRNRAP. The CDR3 runs 13 residues. CDR3 amino acids: CASALGGGYEQYF. CDR3 nucleotides: TGTGCTAGTGCCCTCGGGGGGGGCTACGAGCAGTACTTC.

The genes are TRBV28 and TRBJ1-1, with 8 bases aligning to TRBD1. The CDR3 covers 13 residues. Germline assignment: CDR1 MDHEN and CDR2 SYDVKM. V shed 4 bases, J shed 4 bases, and the junction held 2 bases outside the gene matches. The CDR3 reads CASSSGQGTEAFF. The DNA for the CDR3 is TGTGCCAGCAGTTCCGGACAGGGCACTGAAGCTTTCTTT.